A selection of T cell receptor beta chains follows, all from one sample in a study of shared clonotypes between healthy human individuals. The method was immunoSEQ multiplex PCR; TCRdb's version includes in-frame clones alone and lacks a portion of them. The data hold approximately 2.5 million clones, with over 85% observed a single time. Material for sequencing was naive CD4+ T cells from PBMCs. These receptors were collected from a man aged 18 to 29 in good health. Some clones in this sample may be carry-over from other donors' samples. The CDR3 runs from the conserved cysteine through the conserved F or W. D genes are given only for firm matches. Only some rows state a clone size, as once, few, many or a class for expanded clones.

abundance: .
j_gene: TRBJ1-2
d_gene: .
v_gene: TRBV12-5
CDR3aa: CASVQTLRRLYYGYTF
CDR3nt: TGTGCTAGTGTCCAAACCTTAAGACGCCTTTACTATGGCTACACCTTC

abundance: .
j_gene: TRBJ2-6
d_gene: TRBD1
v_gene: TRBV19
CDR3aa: CASSKMGQGVGGANVLTF
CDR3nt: TGTGCCAGTAGTAAAATGGGACAGGGGGTAGGAGGGGCCAACGTCCTGACTTTC

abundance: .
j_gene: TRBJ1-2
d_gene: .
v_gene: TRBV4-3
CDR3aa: CASSQATPIQHTNYGYTF
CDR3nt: TGCGCCAGCAGCCAAGCGACACCGATACAGCACACTAACTATGGCTACACCTTC

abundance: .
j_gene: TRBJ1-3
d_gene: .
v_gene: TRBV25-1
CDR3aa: CASSEPPIKAGNTIYF
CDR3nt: TGTGCCAGCAGTGAACCTCCTATAAAGGCTGGAAACACCATATATTTT

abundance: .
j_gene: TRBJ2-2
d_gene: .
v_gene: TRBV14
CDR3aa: CASTRQFPHTGELFF
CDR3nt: TGTGCCAGCACCCGACAGTTCCCCCACACCGGGGAGCTGTTTTTT

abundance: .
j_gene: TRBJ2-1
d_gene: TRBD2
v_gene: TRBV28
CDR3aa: CASSPSPGGVGYNEQFF
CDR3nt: TGTGCCAGCAGTCCCTCCCCGGGAGGAGTGGGCTACAATGAGCAGTTCTTC

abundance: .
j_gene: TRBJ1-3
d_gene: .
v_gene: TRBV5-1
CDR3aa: CASSPDKSSGNTIYF
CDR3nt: TGCGCCAGCAGCCCGGACAAGAGCTCTGGAAACACCATATATTTT

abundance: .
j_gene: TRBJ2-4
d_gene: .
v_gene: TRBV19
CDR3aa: CASSIVSSFLAKNIQYF
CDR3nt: TGTGCCAGTAGTATAGTAAGCTCCTTCCTAGCCAAAAACATTCAGTACTTC

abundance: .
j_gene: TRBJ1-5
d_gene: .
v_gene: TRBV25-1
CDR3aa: CASSEGNRAQHF
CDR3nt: TGTGCCAGCAGTGAAGGGAACAGGGCCCAGCATTTT

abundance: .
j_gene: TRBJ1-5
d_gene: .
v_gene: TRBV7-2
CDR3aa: CASSLLGLQGQPQHF
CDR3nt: TGTGCCAGCAGCTTACTGGGCCTCCAGGGTCAGCCCCAGCATTTT

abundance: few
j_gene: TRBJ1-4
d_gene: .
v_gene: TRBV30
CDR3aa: CAWSGGSGEKLFF
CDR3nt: TGTGCCTGGAGTGGAGGGTCTGGTGAAAAACTGTTTTTT

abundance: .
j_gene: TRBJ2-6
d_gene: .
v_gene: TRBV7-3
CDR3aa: CASSDNGAGLGANVLTF
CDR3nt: TGTGCCAGCAGCGATAATGGGGCTGGGTTAGGGGCCAACGTCCTGACTTTC

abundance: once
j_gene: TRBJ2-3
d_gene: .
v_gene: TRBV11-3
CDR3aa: CASSLEASTDTQYF
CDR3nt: TGTGCCAGCAGCTTAGAGGCCAGCACAGATACGCAGTATTTT

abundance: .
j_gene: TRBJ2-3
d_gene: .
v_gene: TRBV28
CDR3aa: CASRVTGASFDTQYF
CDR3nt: TGTGCCAGCAGGGTGACGGGGGCGTCGTTCGATACGCAGTATTTT

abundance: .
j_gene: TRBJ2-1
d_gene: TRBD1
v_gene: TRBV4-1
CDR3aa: CASSQATGGNSYNEQFF
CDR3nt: TGCGCCAGCAGCCAAGCCACAGGGGGCAATTCCTACAATGAGCAGTTCTTC

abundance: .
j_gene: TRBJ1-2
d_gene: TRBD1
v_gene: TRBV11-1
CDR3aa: CASSLPGQGAKGYTF
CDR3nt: TGTGCCAGCAGCCTTCCGGGACAGGGGGCTAAAGGCTACACCTTC

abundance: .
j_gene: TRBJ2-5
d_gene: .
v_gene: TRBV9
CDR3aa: CASSVEGGASSETQYF
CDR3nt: TGTGCCAGCAGCGTAGAGGGGGGGGCGTCTTCGGAGACCCAGTACTTC

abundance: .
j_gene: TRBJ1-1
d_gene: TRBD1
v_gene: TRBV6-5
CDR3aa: CASSYGQGQHTEAFF
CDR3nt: TGTGCCAGCAGTTACGGACAGGGGCAGCACACTGAAGCTTTCTTT

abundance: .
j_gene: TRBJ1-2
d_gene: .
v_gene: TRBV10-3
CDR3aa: CAIRAPTEANYGYTF
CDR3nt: TGTGCCATCAGAGCCCCCACGGAAGCTAACTATGGCTACACCTTC

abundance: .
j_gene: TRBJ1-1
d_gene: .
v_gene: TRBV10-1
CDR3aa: CASSESTGRGTEAFF
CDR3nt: TGCGCCAGCAGTGAGTCGACCGGGAGAGGAACTGAAGCTTTCTTT

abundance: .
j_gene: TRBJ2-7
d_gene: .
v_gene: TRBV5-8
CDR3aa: CASSSVPGQNEQYF
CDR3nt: TGTGCCAGCAGCTCGGTGCCGGGACAAAACGAGCAGTACTTC

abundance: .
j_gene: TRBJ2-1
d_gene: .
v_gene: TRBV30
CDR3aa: CAWSVTGNEQFF
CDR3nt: TGTGCCTGGAGTGTAACGGGCAATGAGCAGTTCTTC

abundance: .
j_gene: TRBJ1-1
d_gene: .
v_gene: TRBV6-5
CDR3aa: CASRTPAGMNTEAFF
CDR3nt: TGTGCCAGCAGAACCCCGGCAGGGATGAACACTGAAGCTTTCTTT

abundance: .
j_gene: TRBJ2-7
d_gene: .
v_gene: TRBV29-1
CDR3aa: CSVPDLGGWAYEQYF
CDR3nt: TGCAGCGTCCCCGACCTGGGCGGCTGGGCCTACGAGCAGTACTTC

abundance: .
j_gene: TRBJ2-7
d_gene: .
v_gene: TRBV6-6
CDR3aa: CASSLPKGPEIYEQYF
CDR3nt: TGTGCCAGCAGCCTGCCAAAGGGCCCCGAGATCTACGAGCAGTACTTC